This TCR beta chain was captured by sequencing in a study of molecular identifiers for immune sequencing clone quantification. Study outcomes and limitations: In a background of over 750,000 naive cells, spiked Jurkat TCR RNA from one cell was reportedly detectable.

This clonotype was seen ten or more times. What it recognizes is unknown. Previously described methods and listed TCR primers produced bulk TCR libraries. TCRdb ran MiXCR on the PCR reads and lists one entry per CDR3 protein. The sample lists hundreds of thousands of distinct CDR3 sequences; roughly 24% were seen once. This TCR came from a human donor in good health. Some libraries in this study had Jurkat cell RNA spiked in. Sequencing was carried out using naive CD8+ T cells from blood, with Jurkat cell RNA spiked in. Subset specified: FACS-sorted CD8+CD4-CCR7+CD45RA+ naive T cells.

DNA for the CDR3: TGTGCCAGCGGGTGGACTAGCGGGAGCGATGAGCAGTTCTTC. Translation gives CASGWTSGSDEQFF. The genes are TRBV6-5 and TRBJ2-1; 13 bases line up with TRBD2. CDR3 length: 14 residues. Germline CDR1 and CDR2: MNHEY and SVGAGI. V shed 8 bases and J 8 bases; nucleotides not matched to a gene: 6.